This TCR beta chain was recorded in a study of Ad26.COV2.S vaccination and SARS-CoV-2 variants. TCRdb's table, derived via immunoSEQ multiplex PCR, lists solely in-frame clones and lacks some. The data hold 410,000 or so clones, with 92% observed a single time. Treatment meaning: some 20 received Ad26.COV2.S at low or high dose, single or two shots; 5 received placebo; per-sample allocation not given. Sampling occurred on day 63 after the first vaccine or placebo injection. V was pared by 8 bases and J by 2 bases, with 6 bases between. Germline CDR1 MDHEN, CDR2 SYDVKM. CDR3 length equals 11 residues. The chain joins TRBV28 to TRBJ1-1; D unresolved. Here the sequenced sample was peripheral blood, taken in a trial of Ad26.COV2.S vaccine versus placebo. The receptor was isolated from a person aged 18-65 years who received the Ad26.COV2.S COVID-19 vaccine or a placebo. CDR3 in amino acids: CASGPNTEAFF. CDR3 nucleotides: TGTGCCAGCGGTCCCAACACTGAAGCTTTCTTT.